What follows are 19 T cell receptor gamma chains derived from one specimen sequenced in a study of gamma-delta chains in newborns, infants, children. TCRdb redid the clone calls on the reads with CATT. The sample comprises roughly 1,200 gamma-chain clones, 66% of which are singletons, and about 30% rests with the top ten. Sequencing was performed on blood. These receptor sequences come from a child who was a newborn, infant or young child, either healthy, febrile or measles-vaccinated (not recorded which).

The rearrangement uses TRGV9 and TRGJP. TCRdb offers no J gene call, so here the DNA was matched to germline to obtain one. The CDR3 is 15 residues long. Germline loops: CDR1 GITISATS, CDR2 ISYDGTV (reference sequence). Trimming took 5 bases from V and 7 from J; bases not matched to a gene: 5. CDR3: CALWGYELGKKIKVF. CDR3 DNA sequence: TGTGCCTTGTGGGGATATGAGTTGGGCAAAAAAATCAAGGTATTT.

The V call is TRGV4, the J call TRGJ1 or TRGJ2. TCRdb lists no J gene, so it was determined here by aligning the DNA to germline. V shed 0 bases and J 5 bases; nucleotides not matched to a gene: 7. Germline CDR1 is EGSTGY and CDR2 is YDSYTSSV. This CDR3 spans 14 amino acids. In DNA form, the CDR3 reads TGTGCCACCTGGGATGGGTCGTCTGATTATAAGAAACTCTTT. It encodes CATWDGSSDYKKLF.

The rearrangement joins TRGV9 to TRGJ1 or TRGJ2. In the absence of a J gene in TCRdb, the DNA was matched to germline to assign it here. Unmatched junction bases numbered 9, after V lost 0 bases and J lost 10 bases. This CDR3 contains 13 residues. Per the germline V gene, CDR1 is GITISATS and CDR2 is ISYDGTV (reference sequence). The CDR3 bases are TGTGCCTTGTGGGAGGTGCAAGGCAAAAAGAAACTCTTT. Residues: CALWEVQGKKKLF.

This clone has a handful of counts. J is TRGJ1 or TRGJ2 and V is TRGV9. Germline loops: CDR1 GITISATS, CDR2 ISYDGTV (reference sequence). This CDR3 is built from 11 residues. V lost 0 bases, J lost 10 bases, and 3 bases stayed unmatched. DNA of the CDR3: TGTGCCTTGTGGGAGGTGCGGAAGAAACTCTTT. Translated: CALWEVRKKLF.

About this clone: The sample carries other DNA sequences with the same CDR3. CDR3 residues: CALWEVRLPPQELGKKIKVF. CDR3 sequence (DNA): TGTGCCTTGTGGGAGGTGAGGCTGCCTCCCCAAGAGTTGGGCAAAAAAATCAAGGTATTT. V is TRGV9 and J is TRGJP. The J gene is not listed in TCRdb, so it was assigned here from a DNA match to germline. Germline CDR1 GITISATS, CDR2 ISYDGTV (reference sequence). This CDR3 is built from 20 residues. V trimming: 0 bases; J trimming: 4 bases; junction bases outside the gene matches: 12.

The gene calls are TRGV9 and TRGJP2. TCRdb does not report a J gene; here it was assigned by matching the DNA to germline references. Trimming took 0 bases from V and 6 from J; bases not matched to a gene: 4. Germline-derived CDR1 and CDR2 are GITISATS and ISYDGTV (reference sequence). CDR3 length equals 14 residues. CDR3 region: CALWEVQGDWIKTF. For the CDR3, the DNA is TGTGCCTTGTGGGAGGTGCAGGGTGATTGGATCAAGACGTTT.

The rearrangement uses TRGV3 and TRGJ1 or TRGJ2. The J gene, absent from TCRdb, was called here by matching the DNA to germline. The CDR3 has 13 amino acids. Trimming at V came to 0 bases and at J to 5 bases, leaving 4 bases not matched to a gene. Germline lookup yields CDR1 VTNTFY and CDR2 YDVSTARD (reference sequence). Here the CDR3 DNA reads TGTGCCACCTGGGACAGGCCGGATTATAAGAAACTCTTT. As protein: CATWDRPDYKKLF.

No J gene call was made, and the V gene is TRGV9. This CDR3 spans 18 amino acids. Germline CDR1 and CDR2: GITISATS and ISYDGTV (reference sequence). The DNA for the CDR3 is TGTGCCTTGTGGGAGGCCCTGACTCAAGAGTTGGGCAAAAAAATAAAGGTATTT. Translating gives CALWEALTQELGKKIKVF.

The chain joins TRGV8 to TRGJ1 or TRGJ2. The J gene was not available in TCRdb and was assigned here by matching the DNA to germline segments. V shed 0 bases, J shed 10 bases, and the junction held 6 bases outside the gene matches. The CDR3 has 12 amino acids. Germline CDR1 and CDR2: VENAVY and YDSYNSRV. CDR3 bases: TGTGCCACCTGGGATAGGCTCGGGAAGAAACTCTTT. This encodes CATWDRLGKKLF.

This chain uses TRGV8 with TRGJP2. Since TCRdb gives no J gene, matching the DNA to germline was used here to assign it. The germline CDR1 and CDR2 sequences are VENAVY and YDSYNSRV. The CDR3 runs to 11 residues. The V gene end was trimmed by 2 bases and the J gene end by 9 bases; junction bases not matched to a gene: 0. CDR3 bases: TGTGCCACCTGGGATAATTGGATCAAGACGTTT. Its translation is CATWDNWIKTF.

This clone was observed a handful of times. This chain joins TRGV9 and TRGJP. TCRdb carries no J gene annotation; the J gene was assigned here by matching the DNA with germline. The CDR3 sequence is 16 residues long. Trimming took 2 bases from V and 6 from J; bases not matched to a gene: 4. Germline-derived CDR1 and CDR2 are GITISATS and ISYDGTV (reference sequence). This chain's CDR3 is CALWEAGELGKKIKVF. The CDR3 region has the DNA TGTGCCTTGTGGGAGGCGGGAGAGTTGGGCAAAAAAATCAAGGTATTT.

The rearrangement links TRGV4 to TRGJ1 or TRGJ2. Germline matching of the DNA provided the J gene here, since TCRdb leaves it blank. The germline gives CDR1 EGSTGY, CDR2 YDSYTSSV. This CDR3 is built from 12 residues. The V and J ends lost 0 bases and 6 bases, in that order; junction bases with no gene match: 2. The CDR3 DNA sequence: TGTGCCACCTGGGATGGGCTTTATAAGAAACTCTTT. Amino acids: CATWDGLYKKLF.

The CDR3 is CALWEVPRDYKKLF. The DNA of the CDR3 is TGTGCCTTGTGGGAGGTGCCCAGAGATTATAAGAAACTCTTT. This chain connects TRGV9 to TRGJ1 or TRGJ2. No J segment appears in TCRdb, so it was assigned here by matching the sequence to germline. Germline loops: CDR1 GITISATS, CDR2 ISYDGTV (reference sequence). Losses at the gene ends were 0 bases for V and 5 bases for J; bases not matched to a gene: 7. The CDR3 consists of 14 residues.

The rearrangement joins TRGV3 to TRGJ1 or TRGJ2. Germline matching of the DNA provided the J gene here, since TCRdb leaves it blank. The CDR3 loop spans 15 amino acids. The germline V gene has CDR1 VTNTFY and CDR2 YDVSTARD (reference sequence). J lost 7 bases, V lost 0 bases, and 12 bases had no gene match. This CDR3 is CATWDRRSAWYKKLF. The CDR3 nucleotides read TGTGCCACCTGGGACAGGCGATCGGCTTGGTATAAGAAACTCTTT.

The V and J genes are TRGV3 and TRGJ1 or TRGJ2. In the absence of a J gene in TCRdb, the DNA was matched to germline to assign it here. The V gene end was trimmed by 5 bases and the J gene end by 7 bases; junction bases not matched to a gene: 8. The CDR3 has 12 residues. Germline CDR1 reads VTNTFY; CDR2 reads YDVSTARD (reference sequence). In DNA, the CDR3 is TGTGCCACCTGGGTCACCTGGTATAAGAAACTCTTT. It translates to CATWVTWYKKLF.

This sequence joins TRGV9 and TRGJP. In the absence of a J gene in TCRdb, the DNA was matched to germline to assign it here. The CDR3 contains 20 residues. V trimming: 0 bases; J trimming: 4 bases; junction bases outside the gene matches: 12. Germline loops: CDR1 GITISATS, CDR2 ISYDGTV (reference sequence). The CDR3 region has the DNA TGTGCCTTGTGGGAGGTGCATCCGACCCGTCAAGAGTTGGGCAAAAAAATCAAGGTATTT. As protein: CALWEVHPTRQELGKKIKVF.

V gene assignment gives TRGV9, but the J gene was left uncalled. Germline V lookup: CDR1 GITISATS, CDR2 ISYDGTV (reference sequence). The CDR3 extends over 15 amino acids. The CDR3 loop is CALWLQELGKHIKVF. Here the CDR3 DNA reads TGTGCCTTGTGGTTACAAGAGTTGGGCAAACACATAAAGGTATTT.

This clone was detected only once. The sample carries other DNA sequences with the same CDR3. The chain combines TRGV9 with TRGJP. As TCRdb names no J gene, one was assigned here on the basis of a DNA match to germline. Germline assignment: CDR1 GITISATS and CDR2 ISYDGTV (reference sequence). V lost 0 bases, J lost 7 bases, and 6 bases stayed unmatched. This CDR3 spans 17 amino acids. CDR3 residues: CALWEVLSELGKKIKVF. In DNA, the CDR3 is TGTGCCTTGTGGGAGGTGCTGTCGGAGTTGGGCAAAAAAATCAAGGTATTT.

This chain connects TRGV4 to TRGJ1 or TRGJ2. No J gene was available from TCRdb, and it was assigned here by a germline match of the DNA. Germline trimming cut 5 bases from V and 9 bases from J; bases unmatched to any gene: 4. Germline loops: CDR1 EGSTGY, CDR2 YDSYTSSV. The CDR3 consists of 10 residues. The CDR3 DNA sequence: TGTGCCACCTGGGCGGGTAAGAAACTCTTT. Protein: CATWAGKKLF.